These T cell receptor beta chains were read from a single sample in a study of beta chain features in type 1 diabetes. TCRdb keeps only in-frame clones here, not all; method: immunoSEQ multiplex PCR. The top ten hold roughly 0.092% of the sample, which has 150,000 to 200,000 clones, approximately 62% seen once. Input material: naive CD4+ T cells from blood. These receptors were obtained from a man under 40 with type 1 diabetes. CDR3s include the opening cysteine and the closing phenylalanine or tryptophan. The D gene is left open where the match is weak. The size entry is marked missing in some rows and otherwise reads once, few, many or a size class.

j_gene	abundance	v_gene	d_gene	CDR3aa	CDR3nt
TRBJ2-5	NA	TRBV2	TRBD1	CASTDRGLQETQYF	TGTGCCAGCACCGACAGGGGCCTCCAAGAGACCCAGTACTTC
TRBJ1-6	NA	TRBV28	NA	CASTLGGPSPLHF	TGTGCCAGCACCTTGGGGGGACCCTCACCCCTCCACTTT
TRBJ2-5	once	TRBV29-1	TRBD2	CSVEDRLASGGRTQYF	TGCAGCGTTGAAGATCGGTTGGCTAGCGGGGGACGGACCCAGTACTTC
TRBJ1-5	NA	TRBV6-6	NA	CASRRDGNSNQPQHF	TGTGCCAGCAGAAGGGACGGGAATAGCAATCAGCCCCAGCATTTT
TRBJ2-3	NA	TRBV28	TRBD2	CASSPGLAGPDTQYF	TGTGCCAGCAGTCCGGGACTAGCGGGGCCAGATACGCAGTATTTT
TRBJ2-2	NA	TRBV6-5	TRBD1	CASRRGQGSGELFF	TGTGCCAGCAGAAGGGGACAGGGTTCCGGGGAGCTGTTTTTT
TRBJ1-1	few	TRBV29-1	NA	CSVETGVNTEAFF	TGCAGCGTTGAGACGGGAGTGAACACTGAAGCTTTCTTT
TRBJ1-1	few	TRBV29-1	NA	CSAGTSNTEAFF	TGCAGCGCGGGGACATCGAACACTGAAGCTTTCTTT
TRBJ2-5	NA	TRBV7-2	NA	CASSSLRTDQETQYF	TGTGCCAGCAGCTCGCTCCGGACAGATCAAGAGACCCAGTACTTC
TRBJ2-6	NA	TRBV30	NA	CAWTLDWGAGANVLTF	TGTGCCTGGACCCTAGATTGGGGGGCTGGGGCCAACGTCCTGACTTTC
TRBJ2-2	NA	TRBV10-3	TRBD2	CAIRPTSGGYTGELFF	TGTGCCATCAGGCCGACTAGCGGGGGATATACCGGGGAGCTGTTTTTT
TRBJ2-3	NA	TRBV18	NA	CASSLTRGDTQYF	TGTGCCAGCTCACTGACTAGAGGGGATACGCAGTATTTT
TRBJ1-1	NA	TRBV18	NA	CASSPTDREAFF	TGTGCCAGCTCACCGACCGATCGGGAAGCTTTCTTT
TRBJ2-2	once	TRBV30	TRBD2	CACPGASGGFGPAGELFF	TGTGCCTGCCCCGGGGCTAGCGGGGGTTTCGGTCCCGCCGGGGAGCTGTTTTTT